The rows below give T cell receptor beta chains drawn from one sample of a study of identifying expanded T cells in peripheral blood. Data came from immunoSEQ multiplex PCR; TCRdb stores just in-frame clones and leaves some out. The data contain approximately 90,000 clones, 70% to 90% of them seen just once; the ten biggest clones take up about 5.6%. Sequenced sample: blood. Receptor source: a person aged 18-70 years in good health. Each CDR3 is given with its conserved first and last residue. A D gene is named only where the DNA matches it firmly.

CDR3 protein	CDR3 DNA	CDR3 length	D gene	V gene	J gene
CASSLPARGLEYGYTF	TGTGCCAGCAGCTTACCGGCCAGGGGGTTAGAGTATGGCTACACCTTC	16	TRBD1	TRBV7-2	TRBJ1-2
CASSPPSGQKNIQYF	TGTGCCAGCTCACCCCCCAGCGGGCAAAAAAACATTCAGTACTTC	15	NA	TRBV18	TRBJ2-4
CATSRDLGQGEKLFF	TGTGCCACCAGCAGAGATCTGGGACAGGGGGAAAAACTGTTTTTT	15	TRBD1	TRBV15	TRBJ1-4
CASSLSVGEQFF	TGTGCCAGCAGCCTCTCAGTTGGTGAGCAGTTCTTC	12	NA	TRBV11-2	TRBJ2-1
CASSPAGMNTEAFF	TGTGCCAGCAGTCCCGCGGGGATGAACACTGAAGCTTTCTTT	14	NA	TRBV28	TRBJ1-1
CASSPGTGTYSYEQYF	TGTGCCAGTAGCCCCGGGACAGGGACTTATAGCTACGAGCAGTACTTC	16	TRBD1	TRBV19	TRBJ2-7
CASRDFSGANVLTF	TGTGCCAGTAGAGATTTCTCTGGGGCCAACGTCCTGACTTTC	14	NA	TRBV19	TRBJ2-6
CASSLRRTGPETQYF	TGTGCCAGCAGCTTACGAAGGACCGGGCCAGAGACCCAGTACTTC	15	NA	TRBV7-6	TRBJ2-5
CASSPRQGIGEQYF	TGCGCCAGCAGCCCGCGACAGGGTATCGGCGAGCAGTACTTC	14	TRBD1	TRBV4-3	TRBJ2-7
CASSPVGNTEAFF	TGCGCCAGCAGCCCTGTCGGGAACACTGAAGCTTTCTTT	13	NA	TRBV5-1	TRBJ1-1